Listed below are T cell receptor beta chains from one sample, sequenced in a study of shared T cell receptors in the human thymus. The data were produced by immunoSEQ multiplex PCR, yet TCRdb's version contains in-frame clones alone and is incomplete. The repertoire includes some 700,000 clones, roughly 88% of them detected once, and about 0.01% sits in the top ten. The sample was also linked to a second study, of human thymus T cells.

The sequenced material came from thymocytes. The origin of the receptors is a boy under two years old with a congenital heart defect. Both conserved end residues are part of each CDR3. The D gene is left open where the match is weak. Some rows have no size entry. The others give once, few or many, or a class for an expanded clone.

d_call | j_call | v_call | clone_size | cdr3_nt | cdr3_aa
. | TRBJ2-3 | TRBV27 | . | TGTGCCAGCAGTTTTGGGAGCCCCAGGGGCGTAGATACGCAGTATTTT | CASSFGSPRGVDTQYF
TRBD2 | TRBJ2-3 | TRBV9 | . | TGTGCCAGCAGCGCTGCCCCCTCGTCTAGGCGGGAGACAGATACGCAGTATTTT | CASSAAPSSRRETDTQYF
TRBD1 | TRBJ2-5 | TRBV5-1 | . | TGCGCCAGCAGCCCGGGACAGGCGTTCCGCTCAAAAGAGACCCAGTACTTC | CASSPGQAFRSKETQYF
TRBD2 | TRBJ2-1 | TRBV19 | . | TGTGCCACTAACCGGACGGGTAGCGGGAGCCCAAGCTCCTACAATGAGCAGTTCTTC | CATNRTGSGSPSSYNEQFF
. | TRBJ1-2 | TRBV27 | . | TGTGCCAGCAGTTTGATCGGGAGGTATGGCTACACCTTC | CASSLIGRYGYTF
. | TRBJ2-2 | TRBV5-4 | . | TGTGCCAGCAGCGTGGTTCACCACACCTCAACCGGGGAGCTGTTTTTT | CASSVVHHTSTGELFF
TRBD1 | TRBJ2-2 | TRBV6-1 | . | TGTGCCAGCAGTGGCGAGCCGGGACAGGGGGCCATTGGGGAGCTGTTTTTT | CASSGEPGQGAIGELFF
TRBD2 | TRBJ2-7 | TRBV27 | . | TGTGCCAGCAGTTTATCGTCCGGGACTAGCGTCTCCTACGAGCAGTACTTC | CASSLSSGTSVSYEQYF
TRBD2 | TRBJ2-7 | TRBV15 | . | TGTGCCACCAGCATTCTTCCTAGCGGGAGGGCCTACGAGCAGTACTTC | CATSILPSGRAYEQYF
TRBD2 | TRBJ2-7 | TRBV4-1 | . | TGCGCCAGCAGCCAAGACTGGCGGGGGACCTACGAGCAGTACTTC | CASSQDWRGTYEQYF
TRBD2 | TRBJ2-3 | TRBV9 | . | TGTGCCAGCAGCGCCGCTAGCGGGAGAGGTGGGGAGACAGATACGCAGTATTTT | CASSAASGRGGETDTQYF
TRBD2 | TRBJ2-3 | TRBV27 | . | TGTGCCAGCAGTTTGTTTAAAGGGGCGGGAGGGGGAGATACGCAGTATTTT | CASSLFKGAGGGDTQYF
. | TRBJ2-2 | TRBV11-3 | . | TGTGCCAGCAGAAGTCACGGGGCCGACGGGGGCGGGGAGCTGTTTTTT | CASRSHGADGGGELFF
. | TRBJ2-7 | TRBV10-3 | . | TGTGCCATCCAATCCACAGGGATGGCCTACGAGCAGTACTTC | CAIQSTGMAYEQYF
. | TRBJ2-7 | TRBV4-2 | . | TGTGCCAGCAGCCAAGCCCCGGGTCCGAGCTCCTACGAGCAGTACTTC | CASSQAPGPSSYEQYF
TRBD1 | TRBJ2-4 | TRBV7-2 | few | TGTGCCAGCAATCAAGGGGGCAGGGGTGAAGGCATTCAGTACTTC | CASNQGGRGEGIQYF
. | TRBJ2-5 | TRBV10-3 | . | TGTGCCACCGCGCCCCCGGGACAAGAGACCCAGTACTTC | CATAPPGQETQYF
. | TRBJ2-7 | TRBV21-1 | . | TGTGCCAGCAGCGCCCGACAGGGTTCCTACGAGCAGTACTTC | CASSARQGSYEQYF
. | TRBJ2-7 | TRBV10-2 | . | TGCGCCAGCAGTGAGCCCCTCCTAGCCCACACCTACGAGCAGTACTTC | CASSEPLLAHTYEQYF
TRBD2 | TRBJ2-7 | TRBV15 | . | TGTGCCACCAGCAGAGATTTTGGGACTAGCGACTCCTACGAGCAGTACTTC | CATSRDFGTSDSYEQYF
. | TRBJ2-1 | TRBV27 | . | TGTGCCAGCAGTGAGGACTACTACAATGAGCAGTTCTTC | CASSEDYYNEQFF
TRBD1 | TRBJ1-2 | TRBV7-9 | few | TGTGCCAGCAGCTCAGGACAGGGGAATGGCTACACCTTC | CASSSGQGNGYTF
TRBD2 | TRBJ2-5 | TRBV30 | few | TGTGCCTGGAGTTCCCCCCTTGTACTAGCGGGGGAAGAGACCCAGTACTTC | CAWSSPLVLAGEETQYF
. | TRBJ2-7 | TRBV5-4 | few | TGTGCCAGCAGCTTGGCAAGGGAGGCACCGCCCCGCGAGCAGTACTTC | CASSLAREAPPREQYF
. | TRBJ2-1 | TRBV27 | . | TGTGCCAGCAGCCAGAGAGGACTCAACCTGGGCGTTAGCTCCTACAATGAGCAGTTCTTC | CASSQRGLNLGVSSYNEQFF
. | TRBJ1-2 | TRBV7-2 | . | TGTGCCAGCAGCTTAGGTGCAGGGGACCACTATGGCTACACCTTC | CASSLGAGDHYGYTF
. | TRBJ2-3 | TRBV5-3 | . | TGTGCCAGACGAGGGGGAGATACGCAGTATTTT | CARRGGDTQYF
TRBD2 | TRBJ2-1 | TRBV27 | . | TGTGCCAGCAGTTTATCCGACCAGACTAGCGGGGAGAACAATGAGCAGTTCTTC | CASSLSDQTSGENNEQFF
. | TRBJ1-2 | TRBV9 | . | TGTGCCAGCAGCGTAGCGGGGGGGGCCGGTAGTGGCTACACCTTC | CASSVAGGAGSGYTF
TRBD1 | TRBJ1-1 | TRBV19 | . | TGTGCCACCAAGCACAGGGGTGCGGACACTGAAGCTTTCTTT | CATKHRGADTEAFF
TRBD1 | TRBJ2-2 | TRBV27 | once | TGTGCCAGCAGTCGGGGTGGACAGGGGAACACCGGGGAGCTGTTTTTT | CASSRGGQGNTGELFF
. | TRBJ2-1 | TRBV5-6 | . | TGTGCCTACGCCCGCTCCGGGGTTTACAATGAGCAGTTCTTC | CAYARSGVYNEQFF
TRBD2 | TRBJ2-7 | TRBV2 | once | TGTGCCAGCAGGAGCGGACTAGCGGGAGCCTACGAGCAGTACTTC | CASRSGLAGAYEQYF
TRBD1 | TRBJ2-5 | TRBV7-3 | . | TGTGCCAGCAGCCCCGGGACAGGAGCAGGATGGACCCAGTACTTC | CASSPGTGAGWTQYF
. | TRBJ2-1 | TRBV7-7 | . | TGTGCTAGCAGCGTTGGGGGGAGTTCCTACAATGAGCAGTTCTTC | CASSVGGSSYNEQFF
. | TRBJ2-5 | TRBV5-4 | . | TGTGCCAGCAGCTCGGGCGGGCCTTACCAAGAGACCCAGTACTTC | CASSSGGPYQETQYF
TRBD2 | TRBJ2-5 | TRBV4-1 | . | TGCGCCAGCAGCCAAGATCGGGGGGGAGAGACCCAGTACTTC | CASSQDRGGETQYF
. | TRBJ2-3 | TRBV30 | . | TGTGCCTGGACGAGCGGGCAAGAGGGTTCAGATACGCAGTATTTT | CAWTSGQEGSDTQYF
TRBD2 | TRBJ2-5 | TRBV4-2 | . | TGTGCCAGCAGCCAAGCCGGGGGAGGGGAGACCCAGTACTTC | CASSQAGGGETQYF
TRBD1 | TRBJ2-7 | TRBV5-5 | few | TGTGCCAGCAGCTTAGCGGGACAGGGGGCCTACGAGCAGTACTTC | CASSLAGQGAYEQYF
. | TRBJ2-1 | TRBV19 | . | TGTGCCAGTCGCGGCTCTCATCCCCCCCTCCATGAGCAGTTCTTC | CASRGSHPPLHEQFF
TRBD2 | TRBJ2-1 | TRBV4-3 | . | TGCGCCAGCAGCCAAAACGGGGGGTATGGCTACAATGAGCAGTTCTTC | CASSQNGGYGYNEQFF
. | TRBJ2-1 | TRBV7-2 | . | TGTGCCAGCAGCTTAGCGGAGGGCCGGCACCATGAGCAGTTCTTC | CASSLAEGRHHEQFF
TRBD1 | TRBJ1-2 | TRBV18 | . | TGTGCCAGCTTACGACAGGGAGGAAATGGCTACACCTTC | CASLRQGGNGYTF
. | TRBJ1-5 | TRBV4-3 | . | TGCGCCAGCAGCCAAGATTGGACAGCGGACCAGCCCCAGCATTTT | CASSQDWTADQPQHF